Listed here are 29 T cell receptor beta chains from one sample, sequenced in a study of blood T cell repertoires in COVID-19. The table came from immunoSEQ multiplex PCR; TCRdb's copy has only in-frame clones and leaves some out. The sample includes around 160,000 clones, around 84% seen only once; the top ten take about an eighth. The sequenced sample consisted of peripheral blood. The receptors stem from a man in his fifties or sixties with active or convalescent COVID-19.

This sequence joins TRBV5-1 and TRBJ1-1; TRBD1 aligns across 7 bases. In germline, CDR1 is SGHRS, CDR2 YFSETQ. V shed 4 bases, J shed 3 bases, and the junction held 6 bases outside the gene matches. CDR3 length equals 14 residues. The CDR3 spells CASSVTGSDTEAFF. The CDR3, as DNA: TGCGCCAGCAGCGTGACAGGGTCGGACACTGAAGCTTTCTTT. The full variable domain, its missing parts supplied by reference TRBV5-1 and TRBJ1-1, is KAGVTQTPRYLIKTRGQQVTLSCSPISGHRSVSWYQQTPGQGLQFLFEYFSETQRNKGNFPGRFSGRQFSNSRSEMNVSTLELGDSALYLCASSVTGSDTEAFFGQGTRLTVV.

The chain links TRBV5-1 to TRBJ2-7; D perhaps matches TRBD2 (5 bases). The germline CDR1 and CDR2 sequences are SGHRS and YFSETQ. The V end lost 4 bases, the J end lost 6 bases, and 17 bases lay between the germline ends. CDR3 length equals 14 residues. CDR3 in amino acids: CASSLGMTIPEQYF. The CDR3 region has the DNA TGCGCCAGCAGCCTCGGGATGACAATCCCCGAGCAGTACTTC. Based on the CDR3 plus reference TRBV5-1 and TRBJ2-7, the full variable domain is KAGVTQTPRYLIKTRGQQVTLSCSPISGHRSVSWYQQTPGQGLQFLFEYFSETQRNKGNFPGRFSGRQFSNSRSEMNVSTLELGDSALYLCASSLGMTIPEQYFGPGTRLTVT.

The gene calls are TRBV19 and TRBJ2-1; 10 bases are shared with TRBD2. The CDR3 consists of 15 residues. Germline V gene lookup returns CDR1 LNHDA and CDR2 SQIVND (reference sequence). The V segment lost 6 bases and the J segment 13 bases; nucleotides outside the gene matches: 15. The CDR3 protein is CASRPTSGEFGVQFF. As DNA, the CDR3 is TGTGCCAGTAGGCCTACTAGCGGGGAGTTTGGTGTTCAGTTCTTC.

The V call is TRBV6-5, the J call TRBJ2-7, with D unclear. The V gene lost 5 bases and the J gene lost 3 bases, with 8 bases spanning the gap. This CDR3 has 12 residues. Per germline, CDR1 MNHEY and CDR2 SVGAGI. The CDR3 coding sequence is TGTGCCAGCAGTATGACAAGCTACGAGCAGTACTTC. Translated, it gives CASSMTSYEQYF.

V and J are TRBV15 and TRBJ1-4; TRBD1 might be the D (5 bases). V lost 4 bases and J lost 8, with 26 bases in between. CDR1 LNHNV and CDR2 YYDKDF come from the germline V gene (reference sequence). This CDR3 is 18 amino acids long. DNA for the CDR3: TGTGCCACCAGCACTAACAAGGGGCTTTTCGCGGGACTCGAAAAACTGTTTTTT. Its protein is CATSTNKGLFAGLEKLFF.

The chain combines TRBV28 with TRBJ2-1; TRBD2 aligns across 7 bases. Per the germline V gene, CDR1 is MDHEN and CDR2 is SYDVKM. With 6 bases clipped from V and 10 bases from J, the junction kept 15 bases outside the gene matches. The CDR3 is 15 amino acids. Here the CDR3 reads CASRPSLGGGPEQFF. CDR3 nucleotides: TGTGCCAGCAGACCTAGTTTGGGGGGAGGGCCCGAGCAGTTCTTC.

This clone was detected only once. The chain has TRBV30 and TRBJ1-5; D gene unclear. Germline CDR1 GTSNPN, CDR2 SVGIG (reference sequence). The length of the CDR3 is 13 residues. Trimming stripped 2 bases from V and 3 bases from J, with 8 bases between. The CDR3 DNA is TGTGCCTGGAGTTCGGGGATCAATCAGCCCCAGCATTTT. It translates to CAWSSGINQPQHF. The whole variable domain, filled in from reference TRBV30 and TRBJ1-5, reads SQTIHQWPATLVQPVGSPLSLECTVEGTSNPNLYWYRQAAGRGLQLLFYSVGIGQISSEVPQNLSASRPQDRQFILSSKKLLLSDSGFYLCAWSSGINQPQHFGDGTRLSIL.

The gene calls are TRBV15 and TRBJ1-2, with a weak D call TRBD1 (5 bases). This CDR3 is 15 amino acids long. Germline lookup yields CDR1 LNHNV and CDR2 YYDKDF (reference sequence). V lost 0 bases to trimming and J lost 8 bases, with 16 bases between them. The chain's CDR3 is CATSREWGTNSGYTF. DNA for the CDR3: TGTGCCACCAGCAGAGAGTGGGGCACGAATAGCGGCTACACCTTC.

The chain joins TRBV4-1 to TRBJ2-2, with 9 bases fitting TRBD1. This CDR3 has 15 amino acids. CDR1 is MGHRA, CDR2 YSYEKL, per germline. Trimming at V came to 11 bases and at J to 8 bases, leaving 15 bases not matched to a gene. CDR3 sequence: CAAGPGQGPVGELFF. CDR3 DNA: TGCGCCGCGGGGCCGGGACAGGGCCCCGTGGGGGAGCTGTTTTTT.

V usage is TRBV7-2 and J usage is TRBJ2-2; D may be TRBD1 (8 bases). From germline, CDR1 is SGHTA and CDR2 FQGNSA. Trimming took off 10 bases at V and 6 bases at J, with 18 bases between the two ends. CDR3 length: 14 amino acids. This CDR3 is CAIEDRAGAGELFF. CDR3 DNA sequence: TGTGCCATCGAGGACAGGGCGGGGGCCGGGGAGCTGTTTTTT.

This clone is a singleton in its sample. This chain uses TRBV28 with TRBJ2-6; D ambiguous. The V and J ends lost 5 bases and 3 bases respectively, with 11 bases between them. Germline-derived CDR1 and CDR2 are MDHEN and SYDVKM. The CDR3 sequence is 15 residues long. CDR3 nucleotide sequence: TGTGCCAGCAGTCGACCGGGTGTTGGGGCCAACGTCCTGACTTTC. Encoded protein: CASSRPGVGANVLTF.

This clone appeared a single time. DNA for the CDR3: TGTGCCAGCAGTCAAAGACAGGGGGGAGGAGGATCACCCCTCCACTTT. Translating gives CASSQRQGGGGSPLHF. V is TRBV28 and J is TRBJ1-6, with 9 bases that match TRBD1. The junction had 12 bases not matched to a gene; V was cut back by 5 bases and J by 10 bases. The CDR3 sequence is 16 residues long. Per the germline V gene, CDR1 is MDHEN and CDR2 is SYDVKM.

The chain has TRBV2 and TRBJ2-5; D uncertain. V gave up 7 bases and J gave up 2 bases, with 14 bases separating them. This CDR3 has 14 residues. Germline CDR1 reads SNHLY; CDR2 reads FYNNEI. Here the CDR3 DNA reads TGTGCCAGCAATTATATAGAGCCTCAAGAGACCCAGTACTTC. This translates into CASNYIEPQETQYF.

The chain combines TRBV18 with TRBJ2-1; D possibly corresponds to TRBD2 (6 bases). The CDR3 consists of 17 residues. CDR1 is KGHSH and CDR2 is LQKENI in the germline V gene. Trimming removed 3 bases from V and 3 bases from J, with 18 bases in between. The CDR3 protein is CASSPPSGTGDYNEQFF. The CDR3 DNA sequence: TGTGCCAGCTCACCTCCCTCCGGGACTGGGGACTACAATGAGCAGTTCTTC.

The gene calls are TRBV6-2 or TRBV6-3 and TRBJ1-6; TRBD1 agrees at 7 bases. Germline values: CDR1 MNHEY, CDR2 SVGEGT. Trimming removed 2 bases from V and 5 bases from J; junction bases left unmatched: 6. The CDR3 is 16 residues long. The DNA for the CDR3 is TGTGCCAGCAGTTACCCAGGGACAGCGAATAATTCACCCCTCCACTTT. This gives the protein CASSYPGTANNSPLHF.

The V gene is TRBV7-8, the J gene TRBJ2-7; 8 bases are a match to TRBD2. J was trimmed by 7 bases and V by 2 bases; bases with no gene match: 13. The germline V gene encodes CDR1 SGHVS and CDR2 FQNEAQ. The CDR3 length is 16 residues. CDR3 DNA: TGTGCCAGCAGCTTACAACGGGGGGGGATGTCCCTGGAGCAGTACTTC. Amino acid sequence: CASSLQRGGMSLEQYF.

This clone was seen just once. The J gene is TRBJ2-7, the V gene TRBV19, with 15 bases lining up with TRBD2. V gave up 7 bases and J gave up 6 bases; unmatched junction bases: 7. Per the germline V gene, CDR1 is LNHDA and CDR2 is SQIVND (reference sequence). This CDR3 region has 15 residues. CDR3 loop: CASMGLAGGGSEQYF. CDR3 in DNA: TGTGCCAGTATGGGACTAGCGGGAGGAGGCAGCGAGCAGTACTTC.

This clone came up once. V usage is TRBV11-2 and J usage is TRBJ1-4, with D tentatively TRBD1 (6 bases). The germline V gene encodes CDR1 SGHAT and CDR2 FQNNGV. V was shortened by 0 bases and J by 5 bases, with 16 bases between the two germline ends. The CDR3 has 17 amino acids. This chain's CDR3 is CASSLDTRQARNEKLFF. DNA of the CDR3: TGTGCCAGCAGCTTAGATACACGACAGGCAAGAAATGAAAAACTGTTTTTT.

The rearrangement links TRBV19 to TRBJ1-2; 10 bases are shared with TRBD1. The CDR3 loop spans 14 amino acids. V was pared by 7 bases and J by 6 bases, with 8 bases of the junction left unmatched. The germline V gene encodes CDR1 LNHDA and CDR2 SQIVND (reference sequence). CDR3: CASTPTGGVNGYTF. The DNA for the CDR3 is TGTGCCAGTACCCCGACAGGGGGCGTGAATGGCTACACCTTC.

The chain recombines TRBV11-1 with TRBJ1-2; D is possibly TRBD1 (6 bases). V dropped 2 bases and J dropped 4 bases, with 11 bases sitting between them. Per germline, CDR1 SGHAT and CDR2 FQDESV (reference sequence). This CDR3 is 14 amino acids long. The CDR3 spells CASSLTTGPYGYTF. The CDR3 DNA is TGTGCCAGCAGCTTAACAACAGGGCCCTATGGCTACACCTTC.

The rearrangement links TRBV19 to TRBJ1-5; perhaps TRBD1 as D (5 bases). Germline V gives CDR1 LNHDA, CDR2 SQIVND (reference sequence). Trimming took 5 bases from V and 9 from J, leaving 17 bases between them. This CDR3 contains 14 residues. CDR3 in amino acids: CASSLPGTEGPQHF. Written as DNA, the CDR3 is TGTGCCAGTAGTCTTCCCGGGACTGAGGGGCCCCAGCATTTT.

This chain connects TRBV30 to TRBJ2-5; TRBD1 aligns across 7 bases. Germline V gene sequence: CDR1 GTSNPN, CDR2 SVGIG (reference sequence). V lost 1 base and J lost 1; bases outside the gene matches: 9. The CDR3 loop spans 16 amino acids. CDR3 sequence: CAWSAPVTGFQETQYF. Written as DNA, the CDR3 is TGTGCCTGGAGTGCCCCCGTGACAGGGTTCCAAGAGACCCAGTACTTC.

This chain connects TRBV28 to TRBJ2-7, with 8 bases lining up with TRBD2. The V and J ends lost 3 bases and 0 bases, in that order; junction bases with no gene match: 7. CDR1 is MDHEN, CDR2 SYDVKM, per germline. This CDR3 is built from 16 residues. The CDR3 DNA follows: TGTGCCAGCAGTTTGCCCGTTAGCGGGGTCTCCTACGAGCAGTACTTC. This translates into CASSLPVSGVSYEQYF.

This chain uses TRBV6-5 with TRBJ2-2, with 9 nucleotides matching TRBD2. Germline V gene sequence: CDR1 MNHEY, CDR2 SVGAGI. The CDR3 loop spans 15 amino acids. The ends lost 4 bases at V and 7 bases at J; junction bases unmatched: 7. The CDR3 DNA is TGTGCCAGCAGTTCAAGAGCGGGAGGCATCGGGGAGCTGTTTTTT. Its translation is CASSSRAGGIGELFF.

This chain connects TRBV4-3 to TRBJ1-2, with D unresolved. V lost 0 bases and J 5 bases, leaving 10 bases between the germline ends. The CDR3 consists of 14 residues. Germline CDR1 LGHNA, CDR2 YSLEER. CDR3 in amino acids: CASSQDLAVYGYTF. The CDR3 DNA reads as TGCGCCAGCAGCCAAGATTTAGCGGTTTATGGCTACACCTTC.

The rearrangement links TRBV7-9 to TRBJ2-3, with TRBD1 matching 8 bases. The length of the CDR3 is 17 residues. V lost 3 bases to trimming and J lost 2 bases; unmatched junction nucleotides: 10. In germline, CDR1 is SEHNR, CDR2 FQNEAQ (reference sequence). The CDR3 DNA reads as TGTGCCAGCAGCTTTGTCCTCCGGACAGGGCCCACAGATACGCAGTATTTT. Translating it yields CASSFVLRTGPTDTQYF.

The chain has TRBV11-3 and TRBJ2-7; no clear D gene. The CDR3 contains 13 residues. Trimming took 2 bases from V and 1 from J, leaving 6 bases between them. CDR1 and CDR2 from the germline V gene are SGHNT and YENEEA. Here the CDR3 reads CASSLSPSYEQYF. In DNA form, the CDR3 reads TGTGCCAGCAGCTTATCCCCTTCCTACGAGCAGTACTTC.

The chain recombines TRBV3-1 (or the pseudogene TRBV3-2) with TRBJ1-1; TRBD1 might be the D (6 bases). Germline V gene sequence: CDR1 LGHDT, CDR2 YNNKEL (reference sequence). Trimming took off 10 bases at V and 5 bases at J, with 17 bases between the two ends. The CDR3 loop spans 13 amino acids. CDR3: CATLQGSRTEAFF. The CDR3 DNA reads as TGTGCCACCCTACAGGGCTCTAGGACTGAAGCTTTCTTT.

The chain couples TRBV4-3 to TRBJ2-3; a possible D gene is TRBD1 (6 bases). The CDR3 extends over 14 amino acids. CDR1 and CDR2 (germline): LGHNA, YSLEER. The V and J ends lost 1 base and 6 bases respectively, with 11 bases between them. Here the CDR3 reads CASSQVGAGDTQYF. The CDR3 nucleotides are TGCGCCAGCAGCCAAGTGGGGGCAGGGGATACGCAGTATTTT.